One sample yielded the 18 T cell receptor beta chains listed below, sequenced in a study of technical replicates of blood from a handful of donors. Sequenced by immunoSEQ multiplex PCR; TCRdb stores in-frame clones only, minus some. The table has about 70,000 clones, approximately 95% seen once. Input material: T cells isolated from PBMCs. The receptor source for this set is a human donor in good health.

The V call is TRBV11-1, the J call TRBJ2-7; possibly TRBD2 for D (5 bases). CDR1 and CDR2 (germline): SGHAT, FQDESV (reference sequence). V was pared by 5 bases and J by 1 base, with 12 bases between. The CDR3 totals 14 residues. The DNA for the CDR3 is TGTGCCAGCAGCCGACCGGGAACTTCCTACGAGCAGTACTTC. This translates into CASSRPGTSYEQYF.

The CDR3 region is CASSQRTGGEQYF. As DNA, the CDR3 is TGTGCCAGCAGCCAAAGGACAGGGGGCGAGCAGTACTTC. This chain joins TRBV11-1 and TRBJ2-7, with 10 bases fitting TRBD1. Per germline, CDR1 SGHAT and CDR2 FQDESV (reference sequence). With 5 bases clipped from V and 6 bases from J, the junction kept 4 bases outside the gene matches. The CDR3 extends over 13 amino acids.

The J gene is TRBJ1-1, the V gene TRBV19; D gene uncertain. Trimming left V 3 bases short and J 0 bases short, with 14 bases between. The CDR3 is 16 residues long. Germline values: CDR1 LNHDA, CDR2 SQIVND (reference sequence). CDR3 residues: CASSISSGLMNTEAFF. In DNA form, the CDR3 reads TGTGCCAGTAGTATTTCGTCCGGACTGATGAACACTGAAGCTTTCTTT. Drawing the rest from reference TRBV19 and TRBJ1-1, the complete variable domain is DGGITQSPKYLFRKEGQNVTLSCEQNLNHDAMYWYRQDPGQGLRLIYYSQIVNDFQKGDIAEGYSVSREKKESFPLTVTSAQKNPTAFYLCASSISSGLMNTEAFFGQGTRLTVV.

This chain connects TRBV9 to TRBJ1-1, with D maybe TRBD1 (5 bases). The CDR3 contains 12 residues. V was pared by 4 bases and J by 6 bases, with 10 bases between. From germline, CDR1 is SGDLS and CDR2 YYNGEE. The CDR3 sequence: CASSYGGPEAFF. CDR3 nucleotide sequence: TGTGCCAGCAGCTACGGGGGACCTGAAGCTTTCTTT.

The chain couples TRBV2 to TRBJ1-1; D uncertain. The CDR3 consists of 12 residues. The germline V gene has CDR1 SNHLY and CDR2 FYNNEI. Trimming stripped 5 bases from V and 6 bases from J, with 10 bases between. The CDR3: CASSNGGSEAFF. As DNA, the CDR3 is TGTGCCAGCAGTAACGGCGGCTCTGAAGCTTTCTTT.

The rearrangement links TRBV11-2 to TRBJ1-2; D gene uncertain. With 5 bases removed from V and 1 base from J, the gap between germline ends came to 8 bases. The CDR3 totals 13 residues. The germline gives CDR1 SGHAT, CDR2 FQNNGV. DNA of the CDR3: TGTGCCAGCAGCCCGTACAGTAACTATGGCTACACCTTC. Its translation is CASSPYSNYGYTF.

The gene calls are TRBV5-8 and TRBJ1-5; D unresolved. Trimming removed 3 bases at V and 4 bases at J, with 2 bases between. Germline lookup yields CDR1 SGHTS and CDR2 YDEGEE. The CDR3 sequence is 11 residues long. CDR3 sequence: CASSSNQPQHF. The CDR3 coding sequence is TGTGCCAGCAGCTCGAATCAGCCCCAGCATTTT.

This clone was found a few times. The junction shows a germline mismatch at one end, possibly a read error. The chain uses TRBV4-2 and TRBJ1-1; weak D call: TRBD1 (5 bases). Germline CDR1 LGHNA, CDR2 YNFKEQ. CDR3 length: 14 amino acids. CDR3 sequence reads: CASSKEGQATEAFF. CDR3 DNA sequence: TGTGCCAGCAGCAAAGAAGGACAAGCCACTGAAGCTTTCTTT.

This sequence joins TRBV27 and TRBJ2-7, with 13 positions matching TRBD2. Per the germline V gene, CDR1 is MNHEY and CDR2 is SMNVEV (reference sequence). The CDR3 is 16 amino acids. J was trimmed by 7 bases and V by 3 bases; bases with no gene match: 9. CDR3 in DNA: TGTGCCAGCAGTTTCCTACTAGCGGGGGGGCCTTGGGAGCAGTACTTC. This sequence encodes CASSFLLAGGPWEQYF.

CDR3 bases: TGCGCCAGCAGCCACGGGGACAGGGGAGGCAGAAATCAGCCCCAGCATTTT. Translating it yields CASSHGDRGGRNQPQHF. The chain is built from TRBV4-1 and TRBJ1-5, with 10 positions matching TRBD1. The CDR3 length is 17 residues. The V gene end was trimmed by 3 bases and the J gene end by 4 bases; junction bases not matched to a gene: 9. The V gene's germline CDR1 is MGHRA and CDR2 YSYEKL.

The CDR3 region has the DNA TGTGCCAGCTTCCGGGACAGGGTTTCCAATGAGCAGTTCTTC. Its translation: CASFRDRVSNEQFF. The chain employs TRBV18 and TRBJ2-1; 9 bases fit TRBD1. Per germline, CDR1 KGHSH and CDR2 LQKENI. The CDR3 has 14 residues. V dropped 7 bases and J dropped 6; count of bases not matched to a gene: 7.

This clone was observed once. The chain is built from TRBV5-1 and TRBJ2-5, with TRBD2 identical over 7 bases. The CDR3 runs to 15 residues. Per the germline V gene, CDR1 is SGHRS and CDR2 is YFSETQ. Trimming removed 2 bases from V and 5 bases from J; junction bases left unmatched: 9. CDR3 residues: CASSFEGLGGETQYF. In DNA, the CDR3 is TGCGCCAGCAGCTTCGAAGGACTAGGCGGCGAGACCCAGTACTTC.

V gene TRBV13 combines with J gene TRBJ2-7, with 13 bases aligning to TRBD2. Per germline, CDR1 PRHDT and CDR2 FYEKMQ (reference sequence). With V trimmed by 2 bases and J by 7 bases, 5 bases remained unmatched. The CDR3 runs 15 residues. CDR3 nucleotide sequence: TGTGCCAGCAGCTTAAGACTAGCGGGGGGACTTGAGCAGTACTTC. This codes for CASSLRLAGGLEQYF.

This chain connects TRBV10-1 to TRBJ1-1; the D is unclear. V was cut by 1 base and J by 1 base, with 4 bases left in between. Germline V CDR1 and CDR2: WNHNN, SYGVQD (reference sequence). CDR3 size: 13 residues. The DNA of the CDR3 is TGCGCCAGCAGTGAGTACAGGAACACTGAAGCTTTCTTT. Amino acids: CASSEYRNTEAFF.

This rearrangement joins TRBV10-1 to TRBJ2-5; 10 bases line up with TRBD2. The CDR3 is made up of 16 amino acids. V lost 5 bases and J lost 2; bases outside the gene matches: 8. Per the germline V gene, CDR1 is WNHNN and CDR2 is SYGVQD (reference sequence). DNA of the CDR3: TGCGCCAGCAGTCTTCTAGCGGGAGACTCACAAGAGACCCAGTACTTC. Its protein product is CASSLLAGDSQETQYF.

V usage is TRBV9 and J usage is TRBJ2-5; 7 nucleotides agree with TRBD2. The ends lost 0 bases at V and 3 bases at J; junction bases unmatched: 8. This CDR3 spans 16 amino acids. Germline V lookup: CDR1 SGDLS, CDR2 YYNGEE. This CDR3 is CASSVGSSGVEETQYF. CDR3 in DNA: TGTGCCAGCAGCGTAGGGTCGAGCGGGGTAGAAGAGACCCAGTACTTC. Variable domain in full (rest from reference TRBV9 and TRBJ2-5): DSGVTQTPKHLITATGQRVTLRCSPRSGDLSVYWYQQSLDQGLQFLIQYYNGEERAKGNILERFSAQQFPDLHSELNLSSLELGDSALYFCASSVGSSGVEETQYFGPGTRLLVL.

This chain joins TRBV4-2 and TRBJ1-1, with a possible D match to TRBD1 (5 bases). Germline values: CDR1 LGHNA, CDR2 YNFKEQ. With 0 bases removed from V and 5 bases from J, the gap between germline ends came to 7 bases. The CDR3 contains 13 residues. CDR3 DNA: TGTGCCAGCAGCCAAGATGGGGGGACTGAAGCTTTCTTT. This translates into CASSQDGGTEAFF.

The chain links TRBV20-1 to TRBJ2-7; perhaps TRBD2 as D (5 bases). CDR1 and CDR2 from the germline V gene are DFQATT and SNEGSKA (reference sequence). The germline V and J ends were trimmed by 5 bases and 6 bases, with 11 bases remaining between them. CDR3 length: 11 residues. CDR3 protein: CSARRGSEQYF. The CDR3 DNA is TGCAGTGCTCGGCGAGGGAGCGAGCAGTACTTC.